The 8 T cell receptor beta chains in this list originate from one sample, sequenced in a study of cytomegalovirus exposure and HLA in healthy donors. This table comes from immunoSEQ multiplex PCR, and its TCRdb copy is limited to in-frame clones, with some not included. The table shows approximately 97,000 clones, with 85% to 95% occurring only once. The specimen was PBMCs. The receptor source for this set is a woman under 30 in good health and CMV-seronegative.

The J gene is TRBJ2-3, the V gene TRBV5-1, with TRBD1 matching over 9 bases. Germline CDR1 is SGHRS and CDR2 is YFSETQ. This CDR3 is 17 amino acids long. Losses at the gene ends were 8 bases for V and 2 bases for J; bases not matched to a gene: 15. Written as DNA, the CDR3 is TGCGCCAGTAGCAGGGGGGACAGGGTCGGAAACACAGATACGCAGTATTTT. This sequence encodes CASSRGDRVGNTDTQYF.

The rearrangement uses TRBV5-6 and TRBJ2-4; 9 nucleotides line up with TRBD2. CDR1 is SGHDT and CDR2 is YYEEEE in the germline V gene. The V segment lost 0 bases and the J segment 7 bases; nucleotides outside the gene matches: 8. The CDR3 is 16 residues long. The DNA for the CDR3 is TGTGCCAGCAGCTTGGAAGGCGGGGGGGCCAGGAACATTCAGTACTTC. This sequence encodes CASSLEGGGARNIQYF.

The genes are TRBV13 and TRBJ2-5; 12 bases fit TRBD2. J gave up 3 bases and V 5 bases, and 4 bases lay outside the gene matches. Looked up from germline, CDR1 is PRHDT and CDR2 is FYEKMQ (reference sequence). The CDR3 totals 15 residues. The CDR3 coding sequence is TGTGCCAGCAGCCCGAGGACTAGCGGGGAAGAGACCCAGTACTTC. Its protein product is CASSPRTSGEETQYF.

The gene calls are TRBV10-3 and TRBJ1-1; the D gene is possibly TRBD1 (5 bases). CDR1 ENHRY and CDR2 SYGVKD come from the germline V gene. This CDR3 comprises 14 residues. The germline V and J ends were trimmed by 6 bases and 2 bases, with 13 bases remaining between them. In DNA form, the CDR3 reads TGTGCCATCAGCACGGACAAGGTTAACACTGAAGCTTTCTTT. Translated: CAISTDKVNTEAFF.

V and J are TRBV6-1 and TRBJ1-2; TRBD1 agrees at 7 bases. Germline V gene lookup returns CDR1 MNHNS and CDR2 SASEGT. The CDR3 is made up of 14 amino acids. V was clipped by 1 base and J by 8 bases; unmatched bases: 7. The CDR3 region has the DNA TGTGCCAGCAGTGAAGGTGGGACAGCTAGGGGCTACACCTTC. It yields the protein CASSEGGTARGYTF.

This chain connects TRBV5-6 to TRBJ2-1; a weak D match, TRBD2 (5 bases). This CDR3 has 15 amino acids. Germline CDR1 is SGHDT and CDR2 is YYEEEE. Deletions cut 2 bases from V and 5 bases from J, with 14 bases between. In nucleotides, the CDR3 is TGTGCCAGCAGCTTTGAGAGGGTAGGCGACAATGAGCAGTTCTTC. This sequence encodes CASSFERVGDNEQFF.

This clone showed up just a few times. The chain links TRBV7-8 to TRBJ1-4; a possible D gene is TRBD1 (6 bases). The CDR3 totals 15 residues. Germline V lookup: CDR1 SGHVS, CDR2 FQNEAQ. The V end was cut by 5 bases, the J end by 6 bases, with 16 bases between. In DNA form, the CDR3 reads TGTGCCAGCAGCGCGTACAGGGTAGCTTATGAAAAACTGTTTTTT. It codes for CASSAYRVAYEKLFF.

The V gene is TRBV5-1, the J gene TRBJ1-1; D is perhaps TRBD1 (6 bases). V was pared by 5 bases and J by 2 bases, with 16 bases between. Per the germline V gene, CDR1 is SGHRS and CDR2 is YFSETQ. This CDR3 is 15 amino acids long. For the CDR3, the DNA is TGCGCCAGCAGTCCTCGTGGGGGCTCAAACACTGAAGCTTTCTTT. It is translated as CASSPRGGSNTEAFF. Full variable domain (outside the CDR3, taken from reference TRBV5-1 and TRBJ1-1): KAGVTQTPRYLIKTRGQQVTLSCSPISGHRSVSWYQQTPGQGLQFLFEYFSETQRNKGNFPGRFSGRQFSNSRSEMNVSTLELGDSALYLCASSPRGGSNTEAFFGQGTRLTVV.